This TCR beta chain stems from a study of cytomegalovirus exposure and HLA in healthy donors. Findings and caveats of the study: For TCR beta chains, V- and J-gene trimming was later linked to a missense DCLRE1C variant.

With 60 Vbeta and 13 Jbeta primers, the PCR was carried out. Profiled with immunoSEQ multiplex PCR; TCRdb holds only in-frame clones, not every one. The sample shows over 30,000 clones, approximately 90% of them seen only once. Notes on this clone: The target antigen is unknown.

This CDR3 spans 14 amino acids. Trimming removed 6 bases from V and 3 bases from J, with 12 bases in between. The germline V gene has CDR1 MNHEY and CDR2 SVGAGI. This chain connects TRBV6-5 to TRBJ1-5, with a possible D match to TRBD1 (6 bases). The sequencing input was PBMCs. The sequence was obtained from a woman between 40 and 50 years old in good health and CMV-seropositive. CDR3 in DNA: TGTGCCAGCAGCCTGAACAGGGCCAATCAGCCCCAGCATTTT. The encoded protein is CASSLNRANQPQHF.